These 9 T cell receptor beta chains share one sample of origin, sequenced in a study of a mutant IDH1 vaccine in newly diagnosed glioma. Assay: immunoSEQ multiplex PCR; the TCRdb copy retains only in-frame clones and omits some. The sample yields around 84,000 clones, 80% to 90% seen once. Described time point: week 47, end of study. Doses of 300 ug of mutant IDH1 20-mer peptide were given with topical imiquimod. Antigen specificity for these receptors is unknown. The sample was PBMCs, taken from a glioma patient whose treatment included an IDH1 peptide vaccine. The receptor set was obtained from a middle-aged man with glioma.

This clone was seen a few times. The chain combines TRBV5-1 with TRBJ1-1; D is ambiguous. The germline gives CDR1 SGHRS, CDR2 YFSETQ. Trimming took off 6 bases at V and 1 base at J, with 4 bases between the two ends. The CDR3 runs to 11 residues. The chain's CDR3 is CASKRNTEAFF. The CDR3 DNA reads TGCGCCAGCAAGAGGAACACTGAAGCTTTCTTT.

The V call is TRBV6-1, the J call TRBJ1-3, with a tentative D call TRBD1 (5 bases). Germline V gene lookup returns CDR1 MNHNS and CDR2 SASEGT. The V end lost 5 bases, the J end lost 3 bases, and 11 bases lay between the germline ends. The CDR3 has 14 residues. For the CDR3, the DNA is TGTGCCAGCAGTTATGGGGCGAGTGGAAACACCATATATTTT. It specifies CASSYGASGNTIYF.

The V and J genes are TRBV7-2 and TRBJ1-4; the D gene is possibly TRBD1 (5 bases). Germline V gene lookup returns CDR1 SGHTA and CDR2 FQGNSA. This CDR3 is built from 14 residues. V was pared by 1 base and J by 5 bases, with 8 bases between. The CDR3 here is CASSLGGPNEKLFF. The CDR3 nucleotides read TGTGCCAGCAGCTTAGGGGGCCCCAATGAAAAACTGTTTTTT.

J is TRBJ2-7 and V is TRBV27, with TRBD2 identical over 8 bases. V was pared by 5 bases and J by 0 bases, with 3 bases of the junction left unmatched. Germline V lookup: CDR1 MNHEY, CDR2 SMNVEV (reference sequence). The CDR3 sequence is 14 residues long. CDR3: CASSLGLDSYEQYF. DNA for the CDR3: TGTGCCAGCAGTCTGGGACTAGACTCCTACGAGCAGTACTTC.

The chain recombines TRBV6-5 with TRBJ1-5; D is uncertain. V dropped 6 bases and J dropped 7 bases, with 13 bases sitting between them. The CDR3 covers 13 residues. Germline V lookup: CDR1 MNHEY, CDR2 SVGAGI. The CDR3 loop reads CASRPFGLQPQHF. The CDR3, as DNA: TGTGCCAGCAGGCCCTTTGGCCTACAGCCCCAGCATTTT.

The DNA of the CDR3 is TGTGCCAGCAGCTTAGGATCGGCAGCCATGGACGAGCAGTACTTC. Translated, it gives CASSLGSAAMDEQYF. J is TRBJ2-7 and V is TRBV7-9; D is undetermined. Between the trimmed V and J ends, which lost 1 base and 5 bases, there was a span of 15 bases. The CDR3 is 15 residues long. In germline, CDR1 is SEHNR, CDR2 FQNEAQ (reference sequence).

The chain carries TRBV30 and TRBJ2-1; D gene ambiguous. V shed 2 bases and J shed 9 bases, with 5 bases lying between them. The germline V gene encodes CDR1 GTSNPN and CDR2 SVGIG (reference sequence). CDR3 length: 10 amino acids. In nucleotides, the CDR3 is TGTGCCTGGAGTAACCGTGAGCAGTTCTTC. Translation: CAWSNREQFF.

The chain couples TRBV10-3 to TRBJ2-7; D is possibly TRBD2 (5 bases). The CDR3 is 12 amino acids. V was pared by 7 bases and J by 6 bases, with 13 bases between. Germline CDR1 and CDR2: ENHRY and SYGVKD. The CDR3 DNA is TGTGCCATCACCGACGGGGTCGGCGAGCAGTACTTC. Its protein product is CAITDGVGEQYF.

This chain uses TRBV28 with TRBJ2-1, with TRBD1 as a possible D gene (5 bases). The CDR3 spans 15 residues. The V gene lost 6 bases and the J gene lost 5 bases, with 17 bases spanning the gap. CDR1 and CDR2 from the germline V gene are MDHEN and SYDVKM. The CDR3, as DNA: TGTGCCAGCAGCATAACCATTGACAGAGACAATGAGCAGTTCTTC. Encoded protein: CASSITIDRDNEQFF.